The 30 T cell receptor beta chains below all came from one sample that was sequenced in a study of blood T cell repertoires in COVID-19. Libraries were prepared by immunoSEQ multiplex PCR; TCRdb keeps only in-frame clonotypes and omits some of them. The table shows 150,000 to 200,000 clones, with around 87% occurring only once. The source material was peripheral blood. All receptors derive from a man between 18 and 35 years old with active or convalescent COVID-19.

This chain links TRBV18 with TRBJ2-5; unclear D gene. CDR3 length: 15 residues. Germline V gene lookup returns CDR1 KGHSH and CDR2 LQKENI. V dropped 3 bases and J dropped 2 bases, with 13 bases sitting between them. The CDR3 DNA sequence: TGTGCCAGCTCACCGGTAGTTACTGTTCAAGAGACCCAGTACTTC. This gives the protein CASSPVVTVQETQYF.

This sequence joins TRBV5-1 and TRBJ2-1; 9 positions agree with TRBD2. Germline V gene lookup returns CDR1 SGHRS and CDR2 YFSETQ. This CDR3 spans 15 amino acids. The V gene end was trimmed by 2 bases and the J gene end by 4 bases; junction bases not matched to a gene: 4. This CDR3 is CASSLLAGIYNEQFF. For the CDR3, the DNA is TGCGCCAGCAGCTTACTAGCGGGTATTTACAATGAGCAGTTCTTC.

This rearrangement joins TRBV5-1 to TRBJ1-5; D gene uncertain. This CDR3 region has 15 residues. Looked up from germline, CDR1 is SGHRS and CDR2 is YFSETQ. Trimming took off 5 bases at V and 1 base at J, with 13 bases between the two ends. The CDR3, as DNA: TGCGCCAGCAGGGAGACGCCAGACAGCAATCAGCCCCAGCATTTT. Translating gives CASRETPDSNQPQHF.

The chain recombines TRBV5-1 with TRBJ2-3; possible D gene TRBD1, 6 bases. The germline V and J ends were trimmed by 4 bases and 11 bases, with 20 bases remaining between them. The germline V gene encodes CDR1 SGHRS and CDR2 YFSETQ. The CDR3 is 14 amino acids. The DNA for the CDR3 is TGCGCCAGCAGCACCGGACGACGGGACACCCAGCAGTATTTT. Protein sequence: CASSTGRRDTQQYF.

The rearrangement joins TRBV4-2 to TRBJ2-3, with TRBD2 matching 11 bases. Germline V lookup: CDR1 LGHNA, CDR2 YNFKEQ. V trimming: 7 bases; J trimming: 4 bases; junction bases outside the gene matches: 7. The length of the CDR3 is 15 residues. Here the CDR3 DNA reads TGTGCCAGCACCTCACTAGCGGGAGTCTCAGATACGCAGTATTTT. It encodes CASTSLAGVSDTQYF.

This clone appeared a single time. The V gene is TRBV7-8, the J gene TRBJ1-1; D is unresolved. CDR3 length: 13 residues. In germline, CDR1 is SGHVS, CDR2 FQNEAQ. The ends were cut back, 1 base at V and 8 bases at J, with 11 bases in the middle. In nucleotides, the CDR3 is TGTGCCAGCAGCTTAGTCGGGTCGATCGAAGCTTTCTTT. Encoded protein: CASSLVGSIEAFF.

This chain links TRBV5-6 with TRBJ2-7; D perhaps matches TRBD2 (5 bases). The germline V and J ends were trimmed by 2 bases and 9 bases, with 18 bases remaining between them. CDR1 is SGHDT, CDR2 YYEEEE, per germline. The CDR3 loop spans 14 amino acids. The CDR3 DNA follows: TGTGCCAGCAGCTTCCGGGAAACCCTGCCGGCGCAGTACTTC. Its translation is CASSFRETLPAQYF.

This chain uses TRBV29-1 with TRBJ1-5, with D possibly TRBD1 on 6 matching bases. CDR3 length equals 14 residues. V was pared by 7 bases and J by 1 base, with 14 bases between. Germline V gene sequence: CDR1 SQVTM, CDR2 ANQGSEA. CDR3 in amino acids: CSASQGSSNQPQHF. The CDR3 DNA follows: TGCAGCGCTTCACAGGGTTCGAGCAATCAGCCCCAGCATTTT.

The chain employs TRBV7-9 and TRBJ1-1, with D possibly TRBD1 on 5 matching bases. V was shortened by 1 base and J by 10 bases, with 16 bases between the two germline ends. CDR3 length equals 14 residues. The V gene's germline CDR1 is SEHNR and CDR2 FQNEAQ (reference sequence). CDR3 region: CASSLDGAGFGAFF. The CDR3 nucleotides are TGTGCCAGCAGCTTAGATGGAGCAGGGTTTGGAGCTTTCTTT.

The chain links TRBV19 to TRBJ2-3; 10 bases align to TRBD2. The germline gives CDR1 LNHDA, CDR2 SQIVND (reference sequence). The V segment lost 10 bases and the J segment 6 bases; nucleotides outside the gene matches: 13. The CDR3 length is 15 residues. DNA of the CDR3: TGTGCCACCCTTCAGAGCGGGGGGGCCTCGGATACGCAGTATTTT. This codes for CATLQSGGASDTQYF.

The rearrangement links TRBV9 to TRBJ2-1; D is possibly TRBD2 (6 bases). V was trimmed by 0 bases and J by 4 bases, leaving 14 bases between them. Germline CDR1 and CDR2: SGDLS and YYNGEE. The CDR3 is 16 residues long. CDR3 DNA sequence: TGTGCCAGCAGCGTAGTCCCCGGGGAGGTTTACAATGAGCAGTTCTTC. Protein product: CASSVVPGEVYNEQFF.

The V call is TRBV11-2, the J call TRBJ2-1; 9 nucleotides align to TRBD2. The V gene end was trimmed by 7 bases and the J gene end by 5 bases; junction bases not matched to a gene: 9. CDR1 is SGHAT and CDR2 is FQNNGV in the germline V gene. The CDR3 length is 15 residues. The CDR3 coding sequence is TGTGCCAGCACCGAATGGGCTAGCGGGGACAATGAGCAGTTCTTC. Amino acids: CASTEWASGDNEQFF. The whole variable domain, filled in from reference TRBV11-2 and TRBJ2-1, reads EAGVAQSPRYKIIEKRQSVAFWCNPISGHATLYWYQQILGQGPKLLIQFQNNGVVDDSQLPKDRFSAERLKGVDSTLKIQPAKLEDSAVYLCASTEWASGDNEQFFGPGTRLTVL.

The chain combines TRBV2 with TRBJ2-2; perhaps TRBD2 as D (6 bases). Germline V gives CDR1 SNHLY, CDR2 FYNNEI. This CDR3 is 12 amino acids long. V dropped 11 bases and J dropped 8 bases, with 15 bases sitting between them. The CDR3 DNA sequence: TGTGCCTCGTCCGGGGGTCCGGGGGAGCTGTTTTTT. Its protein is CASSGGPGELFF.

J is TRBJ2-2 and V is TRBV5-1; 8 nucleotides align to TRBD2. Trimming cost V 5 bases and J 5 bases; bases outside gene matches: 8. The length of the CDR3 is 15 residues. The germline V gene encodes CDR1 SGHRS and CDR2 YFSETQ. CDR3 amino acids: CASRLYRGGTGELFF. Here the CDR3 DNA reads TGCGCCAGCAGATTGTACCGCGGGGGGACCGGGGAGCTGTTTTTT.

This clone turned up a few times. The chain joins TRBV7-2 to TRBJ1-2; a weak D match, TRBD1 (6 bases). From germline, CDR1 is SGHTA and CDR2 FQGNSA. V was clipped by 5 bases and J by 5 bases, with 12 bases between them. The length of the CDR3 is 13 residues. The CDR3 spells CASSTGTGYGYTF. The CDR3 DNA is TGTGCCAGCAGCACCGGAACAGGGTATGGCTACACCTTC.

V usage is TRBV24-1 and J usage is TRBJ1-1, with 7 bases lining up with TRBD1. Losses at the gene ends were 4 bases for V and 5 bases for J; bases not matched to a gene: 3. The CDR3 consists of 13 residues. Germline loops: CDR1 KGHDR, CDR2 SFDVKD. The CDR3 spells CATSDYRGTEAFF. DNA of the CDR3: TGTGCCACCAGTGACTACAGGGGAACTGAAGCTTTCTTT.

This clone has a single count. The gene calls are TRBV2 and TRBJ2-1; TRBD2 matches 8 bases. Germline V CDR1 and CDR2: SNHLY, FYNNEI. The CDR3 contains 12 residues. V shed 9 bases and J 7 bases; nucleotides not matched to a gene: 5. CDR3 DNA sequence: TGTGCCAGTCTCGGGAGGGGGAATGAGCAGTTCTTC. Residues: CASLGRGNEQFF.

The chain recombines TRBV7-2 with TRBJ2-7, with 7 nucleotides matching TRBD1. V lost 5 bases and J lost 2; bases outside the gene matches: 9. CDR3 length: 15 residues. The germline gives CDR1 SGHTA, CDR2 FQGNSA. Here the CDR3 reads CASSPSPGGPYEQYV. For the CDR3, the DNA is TGTGCCAGCAGCCCCTCGCCAGGGGGACCCTACGAGCAGTACGTC.

This clone was seen a single time. The chain joins TRBV6-4 to TRBJ1-1; maybe TRBD1 (6 bases). The CDR3 sequence is 16 residues long. V lost 1 base and J lost 0, with 12 bases in between. Germline values: CDR1 MRHNA, CDR2 SNTAGT. The CDR3 here is CASSDLNRELNTEAFF. The CDR3 DNA sequence: TGTGCCAGCAGTGACTTGAACAGGGAATTGAACACTGAAGCTTTCTTT.

The genes are TRBV7-9 and TRBJ1-6, with D possibly being TRBD1 (6 bases). Germline CDR1 and CDR2: SEHNR and FQNEAQ (reference sequence). V lost 7 bases, J lost 9 bases, and 16 bases lay in between. CDR3 length: 14 residues. CDR3 bases: TGTGCCAGCAACAATCTCCAGGGGACTTCACCCCTCCACTTT. This codes for CASNNLQGTSPLHF. Complete variable domain (other parts from reference TRBV7-9 and TRBJ1-6): DTGVSQNPRHKITKRGQNVTFRCDPISEHNRLYWYRQTLGQGPEFLTYFQNEAQLEKSRLLSDRFSAERPKGSFSTLEIQRTEQGDSAMYLCASNNLQGTSPLHFGNGTRLTVT.

V is TRBV19 and J is TRBJ2-2; D perhaps matches TRBD2 (6 bases). V was trimmed by 10 bases and J by 4 bases, leaving 16 bases between them. Germline assignment: CDR1 LNHDA and CDR2 SQIVND (reference sequence). The CDR3 spans 14 residues. The CDR3 nucleotides read TGTGCCACCAGACTAGATTTTGTCACCGGGGAGCTGTTTTTT. It is translated as CATRLDFVTGELFF.

The V and J genes are TRBV5-1 and TRBJ1-2, with 8 bases identical to TRBD1. Germline values: CDR1 SGHRS, CDR2 YFSETQ. This CDR3 contains 14 residues. The ends lost 4 bases at V and 5 bases at J; junction bases unmatched: 7. The CDR3 bases are TGCGCCAGCAGCCCCGGACAGGGAAGGTATGGCTACACCTTC. Translating it yields CASSPGQGRYGYTF.

With respect to this clone: This same CDR3 is encoded by further DNA sequences in the sample. This chain joins TRBV7-2 and TRBJ1-2; weak D call: TRBD1 (5 bases). CDR3 length: 12 residues. The V gene's germline CDR1 is SGHTA and CDR2 FQGNSA. V was pared by 3 bases and J by 5 bases, with 7 bases between. In DNA, the CDR3 is TGTGCCAGCAGCTTGGACATTTATGGCTACACCTTC. Translation gives CASSLDIYGYTF.

The chain carries TRBV7-9 and TRBJ1-6; D unclear. The CDR3 runs to 15 residues. Trimming cost V 1 base and J 8 bases, with 12 bases left between them. Germline CDR1 reads SEHNR; CDR2 reads FQNEAQ (reference sequence). CDR3 sequence reads: CASSLGPSGYSPLHF. CDR3 in DNA: TGTGCCAGCAGCTTAGGGCCCAGTGGTTATTCACCCCTCCACTTT.

This chain joins TRBV28 and TRBJ2-7; D remains ambiguous. V lost 5 bases to trimming and J lost 0 bases, with 8 bases between them. This CDR3 comprises 13 residues. CDR1 is MDHEN and CDR2 is SYDVKM in the germline V gene. The CDR3 spells CASSPLSSYEQYV. For the CDR3, the DNA is TGTGCCAGCAGTCCACTTAGCTCCTACGAGCAGTACGTC.

About this clone: The identical CDR3 is also encoded by other nucleotide sequences in the sample. CDR3 nucleotides: TGTGCCAGTACGTTGTTAGGAGGAGCTGAAGCTTTCTTT. Translated, it gives CASTLLGGAEAFF. V and J are TRBV19 and TRBJ1-1, with unresolved D. Trimming left V 7 bases short and J 6 bases short, with 15 bases between. Per the germline V gene, CDR1 is LNHDA and CDR2 is SQIVND (reference sequence). This CDR3 is 13 amino acids long.

The gene calls are TRBV25-1 and TRBJ1-2; the D gene is possibly TRBD1 (6 bases). CDR1 and CDR2 from the germline V gene are MGHDK and SYGVNS. There are 16 residues in the CDR3. With 4 bases removed from V and 2 bases from J, the gap between germline ends came to 17 bases. CDR3 protein: CASSAYYAGQNYGYTF. The CDR3 nucleotides read TGTGCCAGCAGTGCGTATTACGCAGGACAGAACTATGGCTACACCTTC.

This sequence joins TRBV7-8 and TRBJ2-2, with a tentative D call TRBD2 (5 bases). CDR1 is SGHVS, CDR2 FQNEAQ, per germline. This CDR3 is built from 16 residues. Trimming took 1 base from V and 1 from J, leaving 10 bases between them. The CDR3 region is CASSLVRTENTGELFF. In nucleotides, the CDR3 is TGTGCCAGCAGCTTAGTTAGGACTGAGAACACCGGGGAGCTGTTTTTT.

The sample holds one count of this clone. The genes are TRBV24-1 and TRBJ2-2; D is perhaps TRBD1 (6 bases). The CDR3 sequence is 15 residues long. Germline loops: CDR1 KGHDR, CDR2 SFDVKD. V lost 2 bases and J lost 5, with 11 bases in between. CDR3 residues: CATSDWAGVTGELFF. CDR3 DNA: TGTGCCACCAGTGATTGGGCAGGGGTGACCGGGGAGCTGTTTTTT.

This clone was recorded a few times. The chain has TRBV27 and TRBJ2-1, with TRBD2 matching over 7 bases. V was clipped by 3 bases and J by 4 bases; unmatched bases: 6. The length of the CDR3 is 15 residues. The germline V gene has CDR1 MNHEY and CDR2 SMNVEV (reference sequence). The CDR3 nucleotides read TGTGCCAGCAGTTTCGCTAGCGGCATGTACAATGAGCAGTTCTTC. Its protein is CASSFASGMYNEQFF.